The sequence of this TCR beta chain was determined in a study of cytomegalovirus exposure and HLA in healthy donors. On this clone itself: Its antigen remains unidentified.

These donors were members of the roughly 120-subject validation cohort, a group separate from the approximately 670-subject first cohort. Method: immunoSEQ multiplex PCR; TCRdb's copy keeps in-frame clones and lacks some. The sample records about 310,000 clones, approximately 86% being singletons. Study conclusions and caveats: Rarity marked most TCR sequences, yet some public TCRs occurred in many donors.

The CDR3 is 19 residues long. The V gene lost 2 bases and the J gene lost 0 bases, with 23 bases spanning the gap. In germline, CDR1 is MDHEN, CDR2 SYDVKM. Specimen: PBMCs. The chain is built from TRBV28 and TRBJ2-7; D might be TRBD2 (5 bases). The sequence derives from a man aged 25-45 years in good health and CMV-seronegative. CDR3 loop: CASSLILGRVSGGSYEQYF. The CDR3 DNA is TGTGCCAGCAGTTTAATCTTGGGTCGGGTAAGCGGCGGCTCCTACGAGCAGTACTTC.